This entry features one T cell receptor (beta chain) sequence. The antigen remains undetermined. This sample was taken from a study of cytomegalovirus exposure and HLA in healthy donors. Notes on the study in general: Available immune exposure information was restricted to CMV serostatus only.

This CDR3 is built from 12 residues. Deletions cut 3 bases from V and 6 bases from J, with 8 bases between. The germline CDR1 and CDR2 sequences are KGHSH and LQKENI. Primers for the PCR totalled 60 Vbeta and 13 Jbeta. Clones were read by immunoSEQ multiplex PCR, and TCRdb kept only the in-frame ones, dropping some. This table holds approximately 130,000 clones, approximately 78% found once. This receptor was identified in a woman aged 45 to 65 in good health and CMV-seropositive. The sequencing input was PBMCs. The rearrangement uses TRBV18 and TRBJ1-2, with D perhaps TRBD1 (6 bases). CDR3 sequence reads: CASSPSGDGYTF. CDR3 nucleotides: TGTGCCAGCTCACCTTCAGGGGATGGCTACACCTTC.